A single sample is the source of the 5 T cell receptor beta chains below, sequenced in a study of T cells in Graves' hyperthyroidism and ophthalmopathy. The TCR beta CDR3 regions underwent amplification using RNA transcripts as the source. During a first-round RT-PCR of the TCR CDR3, the HTBI primer set was used. In TCRdb, the multiplex PCR reads were re-called with MiXCR into one record per CDR3 protein. The table has 300,000 to 450,000 distinct CDR3 sequences, approximately 15% seen once. Sequencing was performed on blood. The receptors stem from an older woman with Graves' hyperthyroidism.

This clonotype was counted many times. The chain uses TRBV11-3 and TRBJ1-2; no definite D call. Trimming pared 0 bases from V and 7 bases from J, leaving 12 bases between. Per germline, CDR1 SGHNT and CDR2 YENEEA. The CDR3 spans 14 residues. CDR3 DNA: TGTGCCAGCAGCTTAGATAATAGGGTCGCTGGCTACACCTTC. This translates into CASSLDNRVAGYTF. Full variable domain (missing parts from reference TRBV11-3 and TRBJ1-2): EAGVVQSPRYKIIEKKQPVAFWCNPISGHNTLYWYLQNLGQGPELLIRYENEEAVDDSQLPKDRFSAERLKGVDSTLKIQPAELGDSAVYLCASSLDNRVAGYTFGSGTRLTVV.

This clonotype was seen a handful of times. V gene TRBV6-1 combines with J gene TRBJ2-1; TRBD2 matches 12 bases. J lost 7 bases, V lost 8 bases, and 3 bases had no gene match. The CDR3 has 13 amino acids. The germline V gene encodes CDR1 MNHNS and CDR2 SASEGT. The CDR3 region is CASLAGGKNEQFF. CDR3 DNA sequence: TGTGCCAGCCTAGCGGGAGGGAAAAATGAGCAGTTCTTC.

V is TRBV9 and J is TRBJ2-2; no reliable D call. The CDR3 loop spans 13 amino acids. The V end was cut by 1 base, the J end by 4 bases, with 5 bases between. Germline V lookup: CDR1 SGDLS, CDR2 YYNGEE. The CDR3 sequence: CASSVSFTGELFF. Written as DNA, the CDR3 is TGTGCCAGCAGCGTAAGTTTCACCGGGGAGCTGTTTTTT.

This clonotype was found many times. V and J are TRBV3-1 and TRBJ2-1, with TRBD2 as a possible D gene (5 bases). There are 15 residues in the CDR3. Per the germline V gene, CDR1 is LGHDT and CDR2 is YNNKEL (reference sequence). Trimming removed 2 bases at V and 3 bases at J, with 11 bases between. The CDR3 here is CASSQTLDFYNEQFF. CDR3 in DNA: TGTGCCAGCAGCCAAACCTTGGACTTCTACAATGAGCAGTTCTTC.

The rearrangement uses TRBV11-2 and TRBJ2-1, with 7 bases fitting TRBD1. The CDR3 is 17 residues long. Germline V gives CDR1 SGHAT, CDR2 FQNNGV. V dropped 5 bases and J dropped 4; count of bases not matched to a gene: 14. CDR3: CASSVQTGTARYNEQFF. CDR3 nucleotides: TGTGCCAGCAGCGTCCAGACCGGGACAGCGAGATACAATGAGCAGTTCTTC.